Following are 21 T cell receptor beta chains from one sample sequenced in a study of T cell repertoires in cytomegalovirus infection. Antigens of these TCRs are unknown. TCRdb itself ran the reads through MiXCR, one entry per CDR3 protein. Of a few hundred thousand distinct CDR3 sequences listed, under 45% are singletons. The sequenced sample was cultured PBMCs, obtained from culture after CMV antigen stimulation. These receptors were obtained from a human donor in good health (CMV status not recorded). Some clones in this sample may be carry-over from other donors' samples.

The CDR3 DNA reads as TGTGCCAGCAGCTTGGCCTTCGGGAAGTCTTCACCCCTCCACTTT. This translates into CASSLAFGKSSPLHF. The V call is TRBV5-6, the J call TRBJ1-6; D unclear. Germline V lookup: CDR1 SGHDT, CDR2 YYEEEE. V was cut by 0 bases and J by 9 bases, with 13 bases left in between. The CDR3 is 15 residues long.

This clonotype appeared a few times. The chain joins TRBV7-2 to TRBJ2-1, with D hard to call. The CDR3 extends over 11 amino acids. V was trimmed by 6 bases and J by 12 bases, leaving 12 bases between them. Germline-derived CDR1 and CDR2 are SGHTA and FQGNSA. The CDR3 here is CASRLRETQFF. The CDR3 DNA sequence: TGTGCCAGCAGGCTCAGAGAAACGCAGTTCTTC.

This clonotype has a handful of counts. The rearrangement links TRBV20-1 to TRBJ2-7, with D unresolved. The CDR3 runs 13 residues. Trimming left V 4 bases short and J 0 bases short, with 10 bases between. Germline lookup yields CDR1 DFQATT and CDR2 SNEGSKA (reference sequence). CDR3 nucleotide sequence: TGCAGTGCTACAGTGTCCAACTCCTACGAGCAGTACTTC. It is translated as CSATVSNSYEQYF.

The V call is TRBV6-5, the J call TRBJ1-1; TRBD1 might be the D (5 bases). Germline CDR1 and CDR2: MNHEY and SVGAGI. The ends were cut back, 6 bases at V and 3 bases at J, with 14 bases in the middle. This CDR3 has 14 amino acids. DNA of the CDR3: TGTGCCAGCAGACCCGGGGGTGGGTACACTGAAGCTTTCTTT. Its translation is CASRPGGGYTEAFF.

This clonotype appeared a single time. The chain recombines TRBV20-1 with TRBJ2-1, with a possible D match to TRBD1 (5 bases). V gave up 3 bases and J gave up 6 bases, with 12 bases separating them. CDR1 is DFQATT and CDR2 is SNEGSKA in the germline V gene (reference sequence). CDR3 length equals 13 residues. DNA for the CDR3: TGCAGTGCTAGGGCACGGACAATCAATGAGCAGTTCTTC. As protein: CSARARTINEQFF.

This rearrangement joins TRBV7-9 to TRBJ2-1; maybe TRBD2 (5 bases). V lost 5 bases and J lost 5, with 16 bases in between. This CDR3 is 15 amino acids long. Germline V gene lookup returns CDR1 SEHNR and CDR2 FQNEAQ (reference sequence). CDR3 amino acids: CASSELDFPNNEQFF. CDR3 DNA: TGTGCCAGCAGCGAACTGGACTTCCCCAACAATGAGCAGTTCTTC.

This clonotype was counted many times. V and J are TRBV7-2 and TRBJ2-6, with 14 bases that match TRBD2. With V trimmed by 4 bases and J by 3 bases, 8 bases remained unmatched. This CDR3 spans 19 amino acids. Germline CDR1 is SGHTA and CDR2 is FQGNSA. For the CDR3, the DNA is TGTGCCAGCAGCTCCCTGGGACTAGCGGGAGCGGGTGGGGCCAACGTCCTGACTTTC. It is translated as CASSSLGLAGAGGANVLTF.

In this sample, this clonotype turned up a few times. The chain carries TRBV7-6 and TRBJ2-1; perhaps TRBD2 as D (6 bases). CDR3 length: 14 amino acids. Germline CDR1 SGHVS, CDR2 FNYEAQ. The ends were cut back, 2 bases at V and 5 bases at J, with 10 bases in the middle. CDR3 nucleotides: TGTGCCAGCAGCTTAAGGACTAACAACAATGAGCAGTTCTTC. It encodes CASSLRTNNNEQFF. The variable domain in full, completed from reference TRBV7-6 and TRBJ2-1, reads GAGVSQSPRYKVTKRGQDVALRCDPISGHVSLYWYRQALGQGPEFLTYFNYEAQQDKSGLPNDRFSAERPEGSISTLTIQRTEQRDSAMYRCASSLRTNNNEQFFGPGTRLTVL.

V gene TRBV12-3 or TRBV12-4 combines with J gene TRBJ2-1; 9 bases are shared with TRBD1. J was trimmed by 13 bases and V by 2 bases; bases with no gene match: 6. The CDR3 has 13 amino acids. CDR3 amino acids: CASSLFPGQGQFF. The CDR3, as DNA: TGTGCCAGCAGTTTATTCCCGGGACAGGGTCAGTTCTTC.

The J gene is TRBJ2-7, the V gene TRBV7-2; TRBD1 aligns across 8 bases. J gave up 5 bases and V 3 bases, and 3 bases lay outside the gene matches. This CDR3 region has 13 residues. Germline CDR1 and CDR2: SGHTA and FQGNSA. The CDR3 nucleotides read TGTGCCAGCAGCTTGGACAGGGTAAACGAGCAGTACTTC. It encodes CASSLDRVNEQYF.

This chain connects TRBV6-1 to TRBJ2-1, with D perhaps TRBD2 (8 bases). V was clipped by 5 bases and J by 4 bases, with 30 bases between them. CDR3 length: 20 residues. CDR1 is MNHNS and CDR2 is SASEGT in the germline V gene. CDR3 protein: CASSTRNTGVGLGKYNEQFF. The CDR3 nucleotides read TGTGCCAGCAGTACCCGAAACACAGGGGTGGGACTAGGAAAGTACAATGAGCAGTTCTTC.

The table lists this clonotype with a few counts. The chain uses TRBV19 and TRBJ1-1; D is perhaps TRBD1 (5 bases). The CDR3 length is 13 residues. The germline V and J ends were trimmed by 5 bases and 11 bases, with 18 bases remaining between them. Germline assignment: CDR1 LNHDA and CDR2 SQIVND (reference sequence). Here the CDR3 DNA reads TGTGCCAGTAGTGTGGGGACGGTGATAACCGCTTTCTTT. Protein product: CASSVGTVITAFF.

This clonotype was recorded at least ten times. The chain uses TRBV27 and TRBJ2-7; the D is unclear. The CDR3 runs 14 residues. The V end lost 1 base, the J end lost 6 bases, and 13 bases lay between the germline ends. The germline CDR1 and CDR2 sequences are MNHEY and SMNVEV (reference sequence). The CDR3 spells CASSLYLGSGEQYF. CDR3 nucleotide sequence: TGTGCCAGCAGTTTATATTTGGGATCGGGCGAGCAGTACTTC.

The CDR3 nucleotides are TGTGCCAGCTGGGGAAGCTCCTACAATGAGCAGTTCTTC. It specifies CASWGSSYNEQFF. The chain employs TRBV6-6 and TRBJ2-1; D ambiguous. CDR3 length: 13 amino acids. The germline V gene has CDR1 MNHNY and CDR2 SVGAGI (reference sequence). Trimming shortened V by 8 bases and J by 0 bases, and 8 bases separated the two germline ends.

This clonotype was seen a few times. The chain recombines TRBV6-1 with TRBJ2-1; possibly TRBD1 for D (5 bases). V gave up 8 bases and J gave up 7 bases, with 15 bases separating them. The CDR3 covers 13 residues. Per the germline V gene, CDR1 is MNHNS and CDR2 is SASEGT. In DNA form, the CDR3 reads TGTGCCAGCGCTACGGGTGGGGCGAATGAGCAGTTCTTC. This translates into CASATGGANEQFF.

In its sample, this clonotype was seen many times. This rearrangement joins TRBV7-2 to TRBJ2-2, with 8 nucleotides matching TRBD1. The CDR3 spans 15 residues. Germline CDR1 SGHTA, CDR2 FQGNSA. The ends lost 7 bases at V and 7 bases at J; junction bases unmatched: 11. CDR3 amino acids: CASNSGTGGHGELFF. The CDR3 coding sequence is TGTGCCAGCAACTCCGGGACAGGAGGGCACGGGGAGCTGTTTTTT.

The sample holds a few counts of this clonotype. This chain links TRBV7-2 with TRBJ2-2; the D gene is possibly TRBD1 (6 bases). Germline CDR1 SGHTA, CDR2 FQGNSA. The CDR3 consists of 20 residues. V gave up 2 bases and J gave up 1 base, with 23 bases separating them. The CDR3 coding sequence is TGTGCCAGCAGCTTAACGGCGTTTATTATTGGGACACTGAACACCGGGGAGCTGTTTTTT. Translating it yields CASSLTAFIIGTLNTGELFF.

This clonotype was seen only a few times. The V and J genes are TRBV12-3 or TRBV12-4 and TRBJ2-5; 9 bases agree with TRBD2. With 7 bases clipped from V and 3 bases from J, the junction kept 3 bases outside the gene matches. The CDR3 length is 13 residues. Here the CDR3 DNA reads TGTGCCAGCAACCGACTAGCGGAAGAGACCCAGTACTTC. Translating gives CASNRLAEETQYF.

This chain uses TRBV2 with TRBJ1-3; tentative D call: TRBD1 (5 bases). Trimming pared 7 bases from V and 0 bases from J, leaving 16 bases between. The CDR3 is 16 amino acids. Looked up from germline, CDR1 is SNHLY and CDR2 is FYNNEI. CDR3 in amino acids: CASTTGVPRSGNTIYF. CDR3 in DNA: TGTGCCAGCACCACAGGAGTTCCTCGCTCTGGAAACACCATATATTTT.

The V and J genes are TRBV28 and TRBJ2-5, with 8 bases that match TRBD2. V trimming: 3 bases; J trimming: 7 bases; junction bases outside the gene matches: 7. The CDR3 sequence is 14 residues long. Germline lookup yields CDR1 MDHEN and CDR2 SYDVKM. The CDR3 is CASSFGTRLWTQYF. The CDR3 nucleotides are TGTGCCAGCAGTTTCGGGACTAGGTTGTGGACCCAGTACTTC.

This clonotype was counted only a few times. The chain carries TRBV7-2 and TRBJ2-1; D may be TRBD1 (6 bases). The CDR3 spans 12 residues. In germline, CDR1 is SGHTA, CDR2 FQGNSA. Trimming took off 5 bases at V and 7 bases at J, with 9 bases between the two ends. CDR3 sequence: CASSKQGNEQFF. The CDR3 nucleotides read TGTGCCAGCAGCAAACAGGGAAATGAGCAGTTCTTC.